One and the same sample provided the 14 T cell receptor beta chains below, sequenced in a study of T cell responses to AZD1222 COVID-19 vaccine. The protocol was immunoSEQ multiplex PCR, while the TCRdb copy is restricted to in-frame clones and leaves out a portion. The sample consists of roughly 120,000 clones, roughly 87% of them appearing once. The sequencing used peripheral blood, collected on day 0 of AZD1222 vaccination. The source is an adult in good health.

V usage is TRBV10-1 and J usage is TRBJ1-2, with 7 bases identical to TRBD1. The CDR3 has 10 residues. CDR1 is WNHNN and CDR2 is SYGVQD in the germline V gene (reference sequence). With V trimmed by 9 bases and J by 5 bases, 0 bases remained unmatched. The CDR3 protein is CARTGYGYTF. The CDR3 DNA sequence: TGCGCCAGGACAGGGTATGGCTACACCTTC.

The chain is built from TRBV12-3 or TRBV12-4 and TRBJ1-2; D gene unclear. The length of the CDR3 is 12 residues. The V gene lost 3 bases and the J gene lost 8 bases, with 10 bases spanning the gap. CDR3 nucleotide sequence: TGTGCCAGCAGTTTTGGCAGGAGCGGCTACACCTTC. Encoded protein: CASSFGRSGYTF.

V is TRBV5-1 and J is TRBJ2-1; D is unclear. Trimming pared 0 bases from V and 0 bases from J, leaving 10 bases between. The CDR3 has 16 amino acids. CDR1 and CDR2 from the germline V gene are SGHRS and YFSETQ. CDR3 coding DNA: TGCGCCAGCAGCTTGGGTCACACTCTCTCCTACAATGAGCAGTTCTTC. This codes for CASSLGHTLSYNEQFF.

As regards this clone: This CDR3 fails to terminate in the conserved phenylalanine or tryptophan, so it likely reflects a read error. The limits of the CDR3 on the DNA are not certain, so only TCRdb's listed CDR3 is given. The chain employs TRBV5-6 and TRBJ1-2. Per the germline V gene, CDR1 is SGHDT and CDR2 is YYEEEE. A total of 14 residues make up the CDR3, ends included. CDR3 region: CASSFRGMTSVLWS.

This clone came up once. The V and J genes are TRBV4-1 and TRBJ1-5, with D uncertain. Germline lookup yields CDR1 MGHRA and CDR2 YSYEKL. CDR3 length: 15 amino acids. V lost 4 bases, J lost 0 bases, and 10 bases lay in between. Here the CDR3 reads CASSPGVYSNQPQHF. The CDR3 bases are TGCGCCAGCAGCCCTGGGGTCTATAGCAATCAGCCCCAGCATTTT.

The V gene is TRBV5-1, the J gene TRBJ2-5; possibly TRBD1 or TRBD2 for D (7 bases each). The CDR3 loop spans 17 amino acids. In germline, CDR1 is SGHRS, CDR2 YFSETQ. With 0 bases removed from V and 5 bases from J, the gap between germline ends came to 20 bases. CDR3 nucleotides: TGCGCCAGCAGCTTGGGAGGGGGCGGGGGCCCCTGGGAGACCCAGTACTTC. Translation: CASSLGGGGGPWETQYF.

V is TRBV6-5 and J is TRBJ1-3; the match to TRBD1 covers 8 bases. The CDR3 has 15 amino acids. Trimming took 5 bases from V and 2 from J; bases not matched to a gene: 5. CDR1 is MNHEY and CDR2 is SVGAGI in the germline V gene. The CDR3 is CASSKQGGTGNTIYF. CDR3 nucleotides: TGTGCCAGCAGTAAACAGGGGGGAACTGGAAACACCATATATTTT.

The chain joins TRBV7-8 to TRBJ1-5; the D is unclear. The CDR3 has 15 residues. With 4 bases removed from V and 4 bases from J, the gap between germline ends came to 14 bases. CDR1 SGHVS and CDR2 FQNEAQ come from the germline V gene. CDR3 in amino acids: CASSSSEAGNQPQHF. CDR3 bases: TGTGCCAGCAGCTCTTCTGAGGCGGGAAATCAGCCCCAGCATTTT.

V is TRBV18 and J is TRBJ2-1; D ambiguous. The germline V gene has CDR1 KGHSH and CDR2 LQKENI. The length of the CDR3 is 12 residues. The ends were cut back, 4 bases at V and 5 bases at J, with 6 bases in the middle. The CDR3 bases are TGTGCCAGCTCACTGTCAAACAATGAGCAGTTCTTC. Residues: CASSLSNNEQFF.

This clone showed up just a few times. V usage is TRBV2 and J usage is TRBJ1-1; TRBD1 aligns across 7 bases. This CDR3 has 15 amino acids. Per germline, CDR1 SNHLY and CDR2 FYNNEI. The trim removed 5 bases at V and 4 bases at J, leaving 10 bases unmatched. The CDR3 is CASSRETGITTEAFF. CDR3 bases: TGTGCCAGCAGTAGGGAGACAGGGATCACCACTGAAGCTTTCTTT.

This chain uses TRBV28 with TRBJ2-7; D unclear. The CDR3 spans 11 residues. CDR1 is MDHEN, CDR2 SYDVKM, per germline. Between the trimmed V and J ends, which lost 4 bases and 3 bases, there was a span of 4 bases. The CDR3 nucleotides read TGTGCCAGCAGTTCTGTCTACGAGCAGTACTTC. It encodes CASSSVYEQYF.

V usage is TRBV7-9 and J usage is TRBJ1-6, with 7 bases that match TRBD1. The J segment lost 9 bases and the V segment lost 4 bases, leaving 9 bases of the junction unmatched. CDR3 length: 15 residues. Per germline, CDR1 SEHNR and CDR2 FQNEAQ (reference sequence). The CDR3 DNA reads as TGTGCCAGCAGCTCCGACAGGGAAATGGCTTCACCCCTCCACTTT. This gives the protein CASSSDREMASPLHF.

The chain links TRBV27 to TRBJ2-3; 9 positions match TRBD2. The CDR3 totals 16 residues. Losses at the gene ends were 4 bases for V and 8 bases for J; bases not matched to a gene: 13. Germline CDR1 MNHEY, CDR2 SMNVEV (reference sequence). CDR3: CASSYLGGSGGGTQYF. The CDR3 bases are TGTGCCAGCAGTTACCTAGGGGGTAGCGGGGGAGGTACGCAGTATTTT.

This sequence joins TRBV4-1 and TRBJ2-1; 7 bases are a match to TRBD2. Trimming took 6 bases from V and 15 from J; bases not matched to a gene: 14. CDR3 size: 13 residues. CDR1 MGHRA and CDR2 YSYEKL come from the germline V gene. In DNA form, the CDR3 reads TGCGCCAGCAGTCCCCTGATCGGGGGGTGGACGTTCTTC. Translation: CASSPLIGGWTFF.